The clone carrying this TCR beta chain was found many times. Its antigen is still unknown. Germline CDR1 reads SGHTA; CDR2 reads FQGTGA. Trimming shortened V by 1 base and J by 3 bases, and 8 bases separated the two germline ends. The CDR3 runs to 14 residues. Regions amplified from RNA transcripts were the TCR beta CDR3 regions. HTBI primers were used for first-round RT-PCR of the TCR CDR3. TCRdb processed the multiplex PCR reads anew with MiXCR; each CDR3 protein has one entry. The sample carries around 190,000 distinct CDR3 sequences, around a sixth recorded once. This sample is drawn from a study of T cells in Graves' hyperthyroidism and ophthalmopathy. Study conclusions and caveats: Among thyroid clonotypes expanded above 0.001, most also appeared in blood.

The sequenced material came from blood. The V call is TRBV7-3, the J call TRBJ2-3; D possibly matches TRBD1 or TRBD2 (5 bases each). The sequence was obtained from a woman in her 50s with Graves' hyperthyroidism. The CDR3 sequence: CASSLRGETDTQYF. In nucleotides, the CDR3 is TGTGCCAGCAGCTTAAGAGGGGAAACAGATACGCAGTATTTT. Drawing the rest from reference TRBV7-3 and TRBJ2-3, the complete variable domain is GAGVSQTPSNKVTEKGKYVELRCDPISGHTALYWYRQSLGQGPEFLIYFQGTGAADDSGLPNDRFFAVRPEGSVSTLKIQRTERGDSAVYLCASSLRGETDTQYFGPGTRLTVL.